The clone carrying this T cell receptor beta chain has only a few counts. Its specificity is unknown. Trimming took off 2 bases at V and 5 bases at J, with 12 bases between the two ends. Germline loops: CDR1 MNHEY, CDR2 SVGAGI. This CDR3 has 15 residues. This entry is derived from a study of cytomegalovirus exposure and HLA in healthy donors. Regarding the study as a whole: When a later analysis was performed, an Asian-associated ancestry cluster reportedly had fewer N-insertions than the approximately 600-donor mean. As a later analysis revealed, the rate of TCR association differed by HLA locus, with DRB1 most and HLA-C fewest.

It was with 60 Vbeta and 13 Jbeta primers that the PCR ran. Generated by immunoSEQ multiplex PCR, the TCRdb table keeps only in-frame clones and is missing some. The sample holds about 190,000 clones; 85% are singletons and the top ten take 1%. J is TRBJ1-4 and V is TRBV6-5, with D possibly matching TRBD1 (5 bases). This sequence originates from a boy aged 2 to 10 in good health and CMV-seronegative. Sequenced sample: PBMCs. In nucleotides, the CDR3 is TGTGCCAGCAGTTACAGCGGGACCGGGAATGAAAAACTGTTTTTT. The encoded protein is CASSYSGTGNEKLFF.